This entry is about one T cell receptor (beta chain). The antigen it recognizes is unknown. This sample is drawn from a study of cytomegalovirus exposure and HLA in healthy donors (dated by TCRdb to 2015 to 2018). Context from the whole study: An earlier analysis of some 620 of the donors reported approximately 280 Gb of sequence data and some 110 million unique TCR beta sequences obtained from some 200 million T cells. An early release that covered fewer than 750 HLA-typed donors contained about 300 gigabases of sequencing data and roughly 84 million unique TCR sequences. Of the 300 to 500 genotyped donors, more than 75% were placed in the genetic ancestry cluster associated with self-reported Caucasian donors. The study aimed to test whether cataloging public T cell receptors could reveal signatures of past pathogen exposure. The study profiled the T cell repertoires of about 640 subjects by immunosequencing and related them to cytomegalovirus serostatus. Besides the first cohort of roughly 640 subjects, a separate validation cohort made up of 120 or so different subjects was used. To predict cytomegalovirus infection status, the study combined high-throughput TCR immunosequencing, statistical association of individual TCRs with disease status, and machine learning. To study patterns of TCR occurrence, a later analysis re-analyzed previously published TCR beta repertoires from 666 donors and added high-resolution HLA genotyping. Rather than using new phenotypic data, the later analysis identified candidate immune exposures from TCR beta sequences and from how often those sequences occurred across donors. To decide whether each TCR beta V gene segment behaved as functional or pseudogenic, an earlier analysis of fewer than 750 of the donors relied on high-throughput TCR beta sequencing. Donor age, sex, ethnicity and CMV serostatus were compiled alongside the repertoire data. A later genetic analysis took genome-wide SNP genotypes for about 55% of the roughly 670 donors and used that subset as a discovery cohort. All discovery cohort repertoires had been generated on a single sequencing platform. HLA typing included class I and class II loci at four-digit resolution. Typing coverage differed by locus: A, B, C, DRB1 and DQB1 were typed in roughly 620-640 donors, DQA1 in 522, DPA1 in around 600, and DPB1 in 472. Because of strong linkage in the cohort, roughly five DR-DQ haplotypes were treated as single units for association and clustering. Among 398 genotyped donors of the cohort, an average of roughly 230,000 unique TCR beta nucleotide sequences was sequenced per donor, of which about 18% were non-productive. Study-level results and caveats: Only TCR beta chains were sequenced in this cohort, and the absence of alpha or paired-chain data limited detectable features. In a later analysis, the rate of TCR association differed among HLA loci, with DRB1 alleles having the most associated TCRs and HLA-C alleles having the fewest. A further reported finding was that TCR beta sequences accurately predicted the HLA-A and HLA-B alleles for most subjects in the first cohort. In vitro tests confirmed that three of the cytomegalovirus-associated TCR beta chains recognize cytomegalovirus antigens. Assigning TCR associations to individual alleles was difficult when HLA alleles, especially DR and DQ, strongly co-occurred. Linkage disequilibrium might explain the correlated functional status among segregating V segments, but an unknown experimental factor could not be ruled out. Most CMV-associated TCR beta chains appeared to be HLA-restricted in a later analysis, and the HLA associations seemed to be driven largely by CMV exposure. The study listed approximately 150 TCR beta chains as associated with cytomegalovirus. Roughly uniform sequencing depth across donors was assumed in presence/absence analyses, although this assumption may not hold. Cytomegalovirus status was reported to be diagnosed by the classifier with high specificity and sensitivity in both the original and validation cohorts. Because HLA typing was unavailable for some donors at each locus, only the typed subset was used in association tests. The only immune exposure information available for the cohort was CMV serostatus. According to a later genetic analysis, donors in an Asian-associated ancestry cluster had fewer N-insertions in productive TCRs than the roughly 660-donor mean. An earlier analysis of 587 of the donors showed that most TCR beta V segments appeared in productive rearrangements either about 87% or about 30% of the time, which broadly matched IMGT annotations. Compared with equally common non-associated chains, HLA-associated TCR beta chains in a later analysis were more clonally expanded and had lower generation probabilities. In a later genetic analysis, a missense DCLRE1C variant was associated with V-gene and J-gene trimming of TCR beta chains, and the association was replicated in an independent cohort. Specific HLA alleles were associated with more than 15,000 TCR beta sequences at a false discovery rate of 0.05 in a later analysis. Most TCR sequences were observed very rarely across donors, whereas some public TCRs were present in many individuals. A cluster of highly shared sequence variants was judged likely to be a technical artifact of the sequencing pipeline. Some IMGT-functional V segments, including TRBV6-2 and TRBV6-3, could not be told apart with the 87-base-pair reads, so those segments were excluded. The authors suggested that the approach could potentially be generalized to other disease states and immunological phenotypes. In a later analysis, several top co-occurrence clusters were reported to appear linked to parvovirus B19, influenza, CMV and Epstein-Barr virus. Because counts were too low, roughly 18 rarely observed V segments, including chromosome 9 orphons, were left out of the earlier analysis of about 620 of the donors.

The germline V gene supplies CDR1 SGHDN and CDR2 FVKESK. Between the V and J ends, shortened by 0 bases and 5 bases respectively, the junction contains 19 bases. The CDR3 sequence holds 17 residues, the cysteine and phenylalanine included. The kept DNA is CDR3 alone, 51 bases in frame from the first base. The cohort comprised 670 or so healthy bone marrow donors. At the time of sampling, all cohort members were nominally healthy, though unrecorded immune exposures were likely present. The donor was CMV seropositive and belonged to the group of more than 250 seropositive cohort members. Every donor gave a peripheral blood sample, and the peripheral blood mononuclear cells from that sample were used for TCR beta sequencing. The Qiagen DNeasy Blood Extraction Kit was used to extract genomic DNA from the blood cell samples. The library came from the immunoSEQ multiplex PCR assay. For the multiplex PCR, a mixture combining 60 forward primers for TCR Vbeta segments and 13 reverse primers for TCR Jbeta segments was used. The CDR3 region of rearranged TCR beta genes was amplified from genomic DNA with a multiplex PCR assay. The Illumina HiSeq System was used to sequence the amplified TCR beta libraries as 87-base-pair reads. On the authors' methods: A later analysis tallied approximately 87 million unique TCR beta chains across the 600 to 700 repertoires, and approximately 11 million of those chains were shared by two or more donors. Raw reads were error-corrected and collapsed into unique sequences with a nearest-neighbor algorithm that merged closely related sequences to remove PCR and sequencing errors. V, D and J gene segments were assigned by aligning CDR3 sequences to IMGT reference sequences. For a sequence to be retained, at least a six-nucleotide match to both a V gene segment and a J gene segment was required. Rearrangements were called productive when the CDR3 lacked stop codons and stayed in frame with V and J; all others were non-productive. CDR3 was defined by IMGT convention, running from the second conserved V-encoded cysteine to the conserved J-encoded phenylalanine. The earlier analysis of a few hundred of the donors excluded any sequence lacking an unambiguous match to a single V gene segment. In an earlier analysis of 587 of the donors, V segments were called functional above 56.7% productive rearrangements and were called segregating when the between-donor standard deviation exceeded 5%. A statistical classification framework was built for diagnosing cytomegalovirus status from the catalog of TCR beta chain sequences. In a later analysis, TCR nucleotide sequences were compared against IMGT/GENE-DB human TR gene sequences so that V and J genes could be assigned. Using the TCRdist pipeline, a later analysis assigned CDR3 sequences along with most-parsimonious VDJ recombination scenarios. In a later analysis, every TCR beta chain was defined by the combination of its CDR3 amino acid sequence and its V-gene family, and reads without a unique V-gene family were dropped. To address suspected cross-contamination and a sequencing artifact, a later analysis removed 592 highly shared, low-generation-probability nucleotide sequences. A later analysis calculated a clonal expansion index for each public chain from normalized within-repertoire ranks of inferred template counts. A later analysis computed generation probabilities with a VDJ recombination model fitted to out-of-frame rearrangements, and checked the results against IGoR. In a later analysis, TCR-TCR, TCR-HLA and TCR-CMV co-occurrence was scored with hypergeometric tests, and a repertoire-size bias correction was applied to TCR pairs. In a later analysis, false discovery rates were estimated by permuting HLA or CMV assignments 20 times. In a later analysis, co-occurring TCRs were grouped using DBSCAN, and TCRdist sequence similarity was added for clustering within HLA-allele-positive subsets. Repertoires with fewer than 30,000 or more than 120,000 public chains were left out of co-occurrence clustering, as were four to six repertoires with anomalous nucleotide sharing. TCRdb carries this immuneACCESS record with in-frame sequences only. Its versions omit some clonotypes, under half of them owing to an unresolved V gene in the studies checked, with the rest unexplained. D and trimming were read from the DNA, whereas the V and J calls and clone size are those reported in that table. The table held for this sample gives 70,000 to 75,000 clones. Approximately 3.8% of the sample belongs to the ten largest clones.

This sequence was found in a female donor in good health and CMV-seropositive. The rearrangement joined TRBV14 to TRBJ1-2, and TRBD1 may be the D gene, going by 5 matching bases. Material for sequencing was PBMCs. The CDR3 reads as follows: CASSQDTLGAGRYGYTF. The DNA is as follows: TGTGCCAGCAGCCAAGATACCCTAGGAGCAGGGAGGTATGGCTACACCTTC. The entire variable domain, with the stretches around the CDR3 drawn from the reference TRBV14 and TRBJ1-2 proteins, is EAGVTQFPSHSVIEKGQTVTLRCDPISGHDNLYWYRRVMGKEIKFLLHFVKESKQDESGMPNNRFLAERTGGTYSTLKVQPAELEDSGVYFCASSQDTLGAGRYGYTFGSGTRLTVV.